The source of this TCR beta chain is a study of blood T cell repertoires in COVID-19. Whole-study context: From T cells, B-cell-depleted T cells, or PBMCs came the material, which was cDNA or gDNA.

Germline V lookup: CDR1 MNHEY, CDR2 SVGAGI. Trimming cost V 0 bases and J 7 bases, with 13 bases left between them. CDR3 length: 16 residues. Repertoires were generated with immunoSEQ multiplex PCR, while TCRdb's copy carries only in-frame clones and drops some. Among 100,000 to 150,000 clones listed, roughly 88% were seen once. V is TRBV6-5 and J is TRBJ1-6; the D is unclear. The sample was peripheral blood. The receptor was derived from a man in his 70s with active COVID-19. The CDR3 sequence is CASSYSWAAGNSPLHF. The CDR3 region has the DNA TGTGCCAGCAGTTACTCATGGGCAGCCGGCAATTCACCCCTCCACTTT.